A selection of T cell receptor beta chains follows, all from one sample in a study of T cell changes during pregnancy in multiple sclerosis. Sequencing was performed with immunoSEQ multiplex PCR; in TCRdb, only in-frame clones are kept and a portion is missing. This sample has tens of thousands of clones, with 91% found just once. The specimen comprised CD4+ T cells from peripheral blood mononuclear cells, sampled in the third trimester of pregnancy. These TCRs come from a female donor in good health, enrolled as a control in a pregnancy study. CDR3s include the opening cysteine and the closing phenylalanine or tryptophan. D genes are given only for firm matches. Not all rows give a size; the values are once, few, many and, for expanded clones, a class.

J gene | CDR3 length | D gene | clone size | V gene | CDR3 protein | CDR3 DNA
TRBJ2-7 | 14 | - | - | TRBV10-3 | CAISESETPYEQYF | TGTGCCATCAGTGAGTCCGAGACACCTTACGAGCAGTACTTC
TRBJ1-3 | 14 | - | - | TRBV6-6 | CASGYRDSGNTIYF | TGTGCCAGCGGATACAGGGATTCTGGAAACACCATATATTTT
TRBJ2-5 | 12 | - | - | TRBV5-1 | CASSQNRETQYF | TGCGCCAGCAGCCAGAACCGAGAGACCCAGTACTTC
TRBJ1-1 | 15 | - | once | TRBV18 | CASSAFPGENTEAFF | TGTGCCAGCTCAGCTTTTCCAGGGGAAAACACTGAAGCTTTCTTT
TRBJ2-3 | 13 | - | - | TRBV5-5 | CASSTSSEGTQYF | TGTGCCAGCAGCACCTCTAGCGAGGGTACGCAGTATTTT
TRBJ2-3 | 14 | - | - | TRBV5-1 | CASSLGTSTDTQYF | TGCGCCAGCAGCTTGGGCACTAGCACAGATACGCAGTATTTT
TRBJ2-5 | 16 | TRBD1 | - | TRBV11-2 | CASSLEGTGVRKTQYF | TGTGCCAGCAGCTTAGAGGGGACAGGGGTGAGAAAGACCCAGTACTTC
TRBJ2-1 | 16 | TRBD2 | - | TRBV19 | CASSIGRGVEVYEQFF | TGTGCCAGTAGTATCGGGCGGGGGGTTGAGGTCTATGAGCAGTTCTTC
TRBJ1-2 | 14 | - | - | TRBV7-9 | CASHSGGSNYGYTF | TGTGCCAGCCACTCGGGGGGTTCTAACTATGGCTACACCTTC
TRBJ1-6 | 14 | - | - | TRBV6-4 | CASKREVTGSPLHF | TGTGCCAGCAAACGCGAGGTCACCGGTTCACCCCTCCACTTT
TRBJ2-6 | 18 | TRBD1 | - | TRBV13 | CASSLVGQGVPGANVLTF | TGTGCCAGCAGCTTAGTAGGACAGGGGGTCCCTGGGGCCAACGTCCTGACTTTC
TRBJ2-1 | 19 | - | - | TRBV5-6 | CASSLDVGGGGPSYNEQFF | TGTGCCAGCAGCTTGGACGTCGGGGGCGGGGGTCCCTCCTACAATGAGCAGTTCTTC
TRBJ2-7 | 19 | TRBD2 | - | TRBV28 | CASSPPGAPFSGRSYEQYF | TGTGCCAGCAGTCCCCCCGGAGCACCATTTAGCGGGAGGTCCTACGAGCAGTACTTC
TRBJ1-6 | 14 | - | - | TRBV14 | CASSLRGGNSPLHF | TGTGCCAGCAGCCTCAGAGGAGGGAATTCACCCCTCCACTTT
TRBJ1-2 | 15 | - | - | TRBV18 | CASSAEQGAGYGYTF | TGTGCCAGCTCAGCCGAACAGGGAGCCGGCTATGGCTACACCTTC
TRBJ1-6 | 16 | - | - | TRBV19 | CASSIEGSSYNSPLHF | TGTGCCAGTAGTATAGAAGGGAGCTCCTATAATTCACCCCTCCACTTT
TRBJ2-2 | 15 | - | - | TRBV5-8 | CASSLRGKGTGELFF | TGTGCCAGCAGCTTACGAGGGAAGGGCACCGGGGAGCTGTTTTTT
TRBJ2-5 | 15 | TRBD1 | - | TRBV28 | CASSSQTGGRETQYF | TGTGCCAGCAGTTCGCAGACAGGGGGCCGAGAGACCCAGTACTTC
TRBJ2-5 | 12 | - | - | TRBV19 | CASSIRWETQYF | TGTGCCAGTAGTATTAGATGGGAGACCCAGTACTTC
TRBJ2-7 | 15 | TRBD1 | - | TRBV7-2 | CASSRGPQGASEQYF | TGTGCCAGCAGCCGCGGGCCACAGGGGGCGAGCGAGCAGTACTTC
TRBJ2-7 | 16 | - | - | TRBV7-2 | CASSLVPSQGMNEQYF | TGTGCCAGCAGCTTAGTCCCTAGCCAGGGGATGAACGAGCAGTACTTC
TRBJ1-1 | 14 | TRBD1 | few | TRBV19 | CASSVQGPGTEAFF | TGTGCCAGTAGCGTACAGGGGCCTGGCACTGAAGCTTTCTTT
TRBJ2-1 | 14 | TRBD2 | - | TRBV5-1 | CASSPAGRVNEQFF | TGCGCCAGCAGCCCAGCGGGACGGGTCAATGAGCAGTTCTTC
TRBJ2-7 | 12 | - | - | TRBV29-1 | CSVMDSPYEQYF | TGCAGCGTGATGGACAGTCCCTACGAGCAGTACTTC
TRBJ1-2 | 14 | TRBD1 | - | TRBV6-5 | CASSGHRGDYGYTF | TGTGCCAGCAGTGGACACAGGGGGGACTATGGCTACACCTTC
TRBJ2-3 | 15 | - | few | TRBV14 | CASSQATGFTDTQYF | TGTGCCAGCAGCCAAGCTACAGGCTTCACAGATACGCAGTATTTT
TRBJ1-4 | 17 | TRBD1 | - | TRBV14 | CASSHLGQGIANEKLFF | TGTGCCAGCAGCCACCTTGGACAGGGAATTGCGAATGAAAAACTGTTTTTT
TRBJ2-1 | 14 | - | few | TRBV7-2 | CASSLVLLSNEQFF | TGTGCCAGCAGCTTAGTTCTACTCTCCAATGAGCAGTTCTTC
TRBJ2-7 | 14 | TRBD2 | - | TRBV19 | CASARTSGSYEQYF | TGTGCCAGTGCAAGGACTAGCGGCTCCTACGAGCAGTACTTC
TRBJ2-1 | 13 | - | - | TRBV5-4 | CASSLDPDNEQFF | TGTGCCAGCAGCTTGGACCCAGACAATGAGCAGTTCTTC
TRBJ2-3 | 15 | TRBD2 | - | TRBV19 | CASRGLAGRTDTQYF | TGTGCCAGTAGGGGACTAGCGGGGCGCACAGATACGCAGTATTTT
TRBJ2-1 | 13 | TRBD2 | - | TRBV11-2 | CASSLGLAGEQFF | TGTGCCAGCAGCTTAGGACTAGCGGGAGAGCAGTTCTTC
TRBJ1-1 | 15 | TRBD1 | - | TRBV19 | CASSSRTGGDTEAFF | TGTGCCAGTAGTTCCCGGACAGGGGGAGACACTGAAGCTTTCTTT
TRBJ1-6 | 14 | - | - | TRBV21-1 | CASSEQGRDSPLHF | TGTGCCAGCAGCGAGCAGGGTCGGGATTCACCCCTCCACTTT
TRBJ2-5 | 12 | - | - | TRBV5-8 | CASSLAPETQYF | TGTGCCAGCAGCTTGGCCCCGGAGACCCAGTACTTC
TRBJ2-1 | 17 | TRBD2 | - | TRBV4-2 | CASRNSFEGRGGDEQFF | TGTGCCAGCAGGAACTCCTTCGAGGGCCGGGGGGGCGATGAGCAGTTCTTC
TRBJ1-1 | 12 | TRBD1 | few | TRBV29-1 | CSSSDRAAKAFF | TGCAGCTCCTCGGACAGGGCGGCAAAAGCTTTCTTT
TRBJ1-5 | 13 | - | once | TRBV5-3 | CARSRYSNQPQHF | TGTGCCAGAAGCCGGTATAGCAATCAGCCCCAGCATTTT
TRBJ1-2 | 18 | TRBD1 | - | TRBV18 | CASSPATTGTGVPTGYTF | TGTGCCAGCTCACCAGCCACCACCGGGACAGGGGTACCTACTGGCTACACCTTC
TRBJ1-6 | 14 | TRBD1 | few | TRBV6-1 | CALKGAGGNSPLHF | TGTGCCCTCAAAGGGGCAGGGGGGAATTCACCCCTCCACTTT
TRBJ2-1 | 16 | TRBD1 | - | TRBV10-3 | CAISGATGGIYGEQFF | TGTGCCATCAGTGGGGCCACAGGGGGGATTTATGGTGAGCAGTTCTTC
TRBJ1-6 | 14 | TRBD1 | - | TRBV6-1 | CASSIQGYNSPLHF | TGTGCCAGCAGCATACAGGGGTATAATTCACCCCTCCACTTT
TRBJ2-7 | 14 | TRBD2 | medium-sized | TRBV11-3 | CASSPTSGSNEQYF | TGTGCCAGCAGCCCGACTAGCGGGAGTAACGAGCAGTACTTC
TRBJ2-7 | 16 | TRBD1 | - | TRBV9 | CASSPRVGDRAYEQYF | TGTGCCAGCAGCCCCAGGGTGGGGGACAGGGCCTACGAGCAGTACTTC
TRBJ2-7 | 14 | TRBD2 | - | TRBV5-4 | CASSPLADPYEQYF | TGTGCCAGCAGCCCGCTAGCGGACCCATACGAGCAGTACTTC
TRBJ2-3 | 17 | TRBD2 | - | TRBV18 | CASSRRTSGSWADTQYF | TGTGCCAGCTCGCGGCGGACTAGCGGGAGTTGGGCAGATACGCAGTATTTT
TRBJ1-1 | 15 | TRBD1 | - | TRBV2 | CASSVGTGLTQGAFF | TGTGCCAGCAGTGTAGGGACAGGCTTAACTCAGGGGGCTTTCTTT